This T cell receptor beta chain was captured in a study of T cell responses to AZD1222 COVID-19 vaccine. General study findings and limits: Nearly half of unique spike-specific TCRs reportedly avoided B.1.351 and B.1.1.7 mutated regions. The repertoires were collected only after the peak T cell response.

Comment on this clone: The antigen is unknown.

Clones were sequenced by immunoSEQ multiplex PCR, and TCRdb holds only the in-frame ones, with some missing. The sample yields around 150,000 clones, around 88% seen once. This material consisted of peripheral blood, taken on day 0 of MenACWY control vaccination. This clonotype was sampled from an adult in good health.

This chain's CDR3 is CASSLVPDPAEAFF. The CDR3 DNA sequence: TGTGCCAGCAGCTTGGTACCAGATCCCGCTGAAGCTTTCTTT. The V gene is TRBV5-4, the J gene TRBJ1-1; D gene uncertain. Trimming took off 0 bases at V and 6 bases at J, with 12 bases between the two ends. Germline CDR1 and CDR2: SGHNT and YYREEE (reference sequence). This CDR3 is built from 14 residues.